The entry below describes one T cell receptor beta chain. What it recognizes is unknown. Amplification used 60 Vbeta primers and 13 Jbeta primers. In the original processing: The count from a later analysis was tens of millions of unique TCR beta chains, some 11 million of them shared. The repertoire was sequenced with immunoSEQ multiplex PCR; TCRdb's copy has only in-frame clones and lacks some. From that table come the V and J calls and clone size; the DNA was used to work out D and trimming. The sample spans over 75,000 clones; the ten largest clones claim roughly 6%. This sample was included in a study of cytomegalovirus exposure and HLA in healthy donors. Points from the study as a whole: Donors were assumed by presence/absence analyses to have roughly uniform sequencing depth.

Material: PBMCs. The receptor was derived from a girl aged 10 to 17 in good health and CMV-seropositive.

The CDR3 is CARARRPAYEQYV. CDR3 DNA sequence: TGTGCCAGGGCGCGGAGACCAGCCTACGAGCAGTACGTC. V and J are TRBV27 and TRBJ2-7; D not resolved. This CDR3 comprises 13 residues. Germline CDR1 and CDR2: MNHEY and SMNVEV (reference sequence). V was cut by 9 bases and J by 2 bases, with 14 bases left in between.